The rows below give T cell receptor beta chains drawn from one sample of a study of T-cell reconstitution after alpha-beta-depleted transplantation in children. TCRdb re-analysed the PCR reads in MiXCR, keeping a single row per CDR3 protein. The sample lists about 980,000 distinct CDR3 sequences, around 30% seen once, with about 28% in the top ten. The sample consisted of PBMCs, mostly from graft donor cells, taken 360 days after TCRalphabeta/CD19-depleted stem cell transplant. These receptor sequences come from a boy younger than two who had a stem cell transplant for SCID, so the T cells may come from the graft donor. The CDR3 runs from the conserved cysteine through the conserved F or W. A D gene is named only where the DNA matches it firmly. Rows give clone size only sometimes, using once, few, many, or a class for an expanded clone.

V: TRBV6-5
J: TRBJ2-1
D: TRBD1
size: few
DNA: TGTGCCAGCAGTGACTACAGGGGAAATGAGTTCTTC
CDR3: CASSDYRGNEFF

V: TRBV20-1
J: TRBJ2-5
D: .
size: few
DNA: TGCAGTGCTAGAGCTACGACCCCTGGGGAGACCCAGTACTTC
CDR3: CSARATTPGETQYF

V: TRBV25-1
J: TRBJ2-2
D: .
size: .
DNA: TGTGCCAGCAGTATTGGGGGGTTTAACACCGGGGAGCTGTTTTTT
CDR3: CASSIGGFNTGELFF

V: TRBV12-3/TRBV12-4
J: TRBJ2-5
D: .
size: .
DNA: TGTGCCAGCAGTCCGGCAAGGGAGGAGACCCAGTACTTC
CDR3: CASSPAREETQYF

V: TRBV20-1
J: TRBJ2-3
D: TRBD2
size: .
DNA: TGCAGTGCTACGGCGGGGGGAGGCACAGATACGCAGTATTTT
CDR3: CSATAGGGTDTQYF

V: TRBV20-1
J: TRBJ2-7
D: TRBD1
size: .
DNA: TGCAGTGCTAGAGAAGGGGGCCCTCACTCCTACGAGCAGTACTTC
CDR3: CSAREGGPHSYEQYF

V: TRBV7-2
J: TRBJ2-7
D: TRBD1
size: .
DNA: TGTGCCAGCAGCCACCGACAGGGGATGGGGTCATACGAGCAGTACTTC
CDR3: CASSHRQGMGSYEQYF

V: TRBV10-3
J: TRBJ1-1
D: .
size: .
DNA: TGTGCCATCAGTGGTAGCCCGCCGAACACTGAAGCTTTCTTT
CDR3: CAISGSPPNTEAFF

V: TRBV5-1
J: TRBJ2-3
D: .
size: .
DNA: TGCGCCAGCAGCTTGGGACAGTTCTATAGCACAGATACGCAGTATTTT
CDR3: CASSLGQFYSTDTQYF

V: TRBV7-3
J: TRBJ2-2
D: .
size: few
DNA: TGTGCCAGCAGCTTATTCGACACCGGGGAGCTGTTTTTT
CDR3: CASSLFDTGELFF

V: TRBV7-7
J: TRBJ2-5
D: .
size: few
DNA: TGTGCCAGCAGCCTTCAGGGGCTACCATTCCAAGAGACCCAGTACTTC
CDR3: CASSLQGLPFQETQYF

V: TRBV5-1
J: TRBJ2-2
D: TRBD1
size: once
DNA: TGCGCCAGCAGCTCAAGGGGGCAGGTCGGGGAGCTGTTTTTT
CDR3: CASSSRGQVGELFF

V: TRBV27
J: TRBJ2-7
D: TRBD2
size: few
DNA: TGTGCCAGCAGTGTCTTCGGGGGGGGTCCCTACGAGCAGTACTTC
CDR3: CASSVFGGGPYEQYF

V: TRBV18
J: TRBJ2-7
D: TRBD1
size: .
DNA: TGTGCCAGCTCACCAAGGGACAGGGGTAGAGACGAGCAGTACTTC
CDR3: CASSPRDRGRDEQYF

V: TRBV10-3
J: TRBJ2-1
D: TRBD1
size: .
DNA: TGTGCCATCAGTCCGGGACAGGGAGGCGCCTACAATGAGCAGTTCTTC
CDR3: CAISPGQGGAYNEQFF

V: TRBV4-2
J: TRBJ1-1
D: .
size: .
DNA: TGTGCCAGCAGTGGTTCAGGGAACACTGAAGCTTTCTTT
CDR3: CASSGSGNTEAFF

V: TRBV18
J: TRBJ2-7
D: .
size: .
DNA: TGTGCCAGCTCACCACCGGTCGGCTCCTACGAGCAGTACTTC
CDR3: CASSPPVGSYEQYF

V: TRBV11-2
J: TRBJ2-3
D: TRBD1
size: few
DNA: TGTGCCAGCAGCTTCGAGGGACAGGGGAACACAGATACGCAGTATTTT
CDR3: CASSFEGQGNTDTQYF

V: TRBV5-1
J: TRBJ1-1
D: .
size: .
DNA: TGCGCCAGCAGCTTGGATTTGACTGGGACAACTGAAGCTTTCTTT
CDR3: CASSLDLTGTTEAFF

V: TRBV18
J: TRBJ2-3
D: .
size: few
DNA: TGTGCCAGCTCACCACAGACCCTGAGCACAGATACGCAGTATTTT
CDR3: CASSPQTLSTDTQYF

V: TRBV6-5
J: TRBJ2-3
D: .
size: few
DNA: TGTGCCAGCAGTTACGCCTCCTCGGATTATACGCAGTATTTT
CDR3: CASSYASSDYTQYF

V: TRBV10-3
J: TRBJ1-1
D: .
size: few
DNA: TGTGCCATCAGTGGGACGGTTATGAACACTGAAGCTTTCTTT
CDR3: CAISGTVMNTEAFF

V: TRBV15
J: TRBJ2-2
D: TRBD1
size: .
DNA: TGTGCCACCAGCAGAGATTATACAGGGGCCCCGGACACCGGGGAGCTGTTTTTT
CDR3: CATSRDYTGAPDTGELFF

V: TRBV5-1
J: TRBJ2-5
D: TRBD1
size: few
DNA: TGCGCCGGGCGTGAAGGGGGCTGGAGTGAGACCCAGTACTTC
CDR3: CAGREGGWSETQYF

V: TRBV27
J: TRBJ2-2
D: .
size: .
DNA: TGTGCCAGCAGAGCCCTCACTCGGGGCAACACCGGGGAGCTGTTTTTT
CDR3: CASRALTRGNTGELFF

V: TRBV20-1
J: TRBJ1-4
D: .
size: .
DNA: TGCAGTGCTAGTCCCGCCCGACGTACGATTAATGAAAAACTGTTTTTT
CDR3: CSASPARRTINEKLFF

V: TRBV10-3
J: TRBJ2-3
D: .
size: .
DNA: TGTGCCATCAGTGACCACATCCACAACACAGATACGCAGTATTTT
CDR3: CAISDHIHNTDTQYF

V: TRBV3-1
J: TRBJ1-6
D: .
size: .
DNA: TGTGCCAGCAGCCAAGGCGCCAATTCACCCCTCCACTTT
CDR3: CASSQGANSPLHF

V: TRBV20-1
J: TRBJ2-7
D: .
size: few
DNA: TGCAGTGCCACCCGGGTCTCCTACGAGCAGTACTTC
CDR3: CSATRVSYEQYF

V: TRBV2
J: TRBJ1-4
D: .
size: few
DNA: TGTGCCACCCAGGGTGAAGATGAAAAACTGTTTTTT
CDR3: CATQGEDEKLFF

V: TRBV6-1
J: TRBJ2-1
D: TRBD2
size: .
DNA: TGTGCCAGCAGTGAAGCAACCGGGGGGACTGAGCAGTTCTTC
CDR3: CASSEATGGTEQFF

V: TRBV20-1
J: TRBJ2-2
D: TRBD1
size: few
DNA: TGCAGTGCTGATCCCGGACAGGCGAACACCGGGGAGCTGTTTTTT
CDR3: CSADPGQANTGELFF

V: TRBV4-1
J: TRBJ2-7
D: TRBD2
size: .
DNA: TGCGCCAGCAGCCCCGCCAGCGGGGCCCACGAGCAGTACTTC
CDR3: CASSPASGAHEQYF

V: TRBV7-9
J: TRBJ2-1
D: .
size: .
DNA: TGTGCCAGCGATACCCTGGGCATATCCTACAATGAGCAGTTCTTC
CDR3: CASDTLGISYNEQFF

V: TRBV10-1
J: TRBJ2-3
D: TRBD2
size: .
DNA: TGCGCCAGCAGTGACTACGGAGCGGGGGGGAGCACAGATACGCAGTATTTT
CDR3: CASSDYGAGGSTDTQYF

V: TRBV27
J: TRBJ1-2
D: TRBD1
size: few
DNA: TGTGCCAGCAGTTTGGCCGGGACAGGAATCTATGGCTACACCTTC
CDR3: CASSLAGTGIYGYTF

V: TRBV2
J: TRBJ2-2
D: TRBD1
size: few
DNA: TGTGCCAGCAGATCGGACAGGGGGCATACCGGGGAGCTGTTTTTT
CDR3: CASRSDRGHTGELFF

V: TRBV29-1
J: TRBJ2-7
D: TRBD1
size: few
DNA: TGCAGCGTTAGACAGGGATGGTCCTACGAGCAGTACTTC
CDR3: CSVRQGWSYEQYF

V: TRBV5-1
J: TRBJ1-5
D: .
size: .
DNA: TGCGCCAGCAGCTTGTATGAAGGGGGTCAGCCCCAGCATTTT
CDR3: CASSLYEGGQPQHF

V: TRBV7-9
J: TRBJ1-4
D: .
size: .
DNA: TGTGCCAGCAGTCCTACATGGGGTAATGAAAAACTGTTTTTT
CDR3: CASSPTWGNEKLFF

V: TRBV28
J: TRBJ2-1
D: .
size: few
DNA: TGTGCCAGCAGCGTCTCCGGCGGGGCTAGCTACAATGAGCAGTTCTTC
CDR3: CASSVSGGASYNEQFF

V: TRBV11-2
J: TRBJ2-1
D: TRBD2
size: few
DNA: TGTGCCAGCAGCACCCGTAGCGGGGGGTCTCCCTCCTACAATGAGCAGTTCTTC
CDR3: CASSTRSGGSPSYNEQFF

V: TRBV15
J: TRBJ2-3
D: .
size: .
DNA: TGTGCCACCAGCAGAGGGGGTAGCGACCTTCGCACAGATACGCAGTATTTT
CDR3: CATSRGGSDLRTDTQYF

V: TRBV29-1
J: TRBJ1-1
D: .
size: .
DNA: TGCAGCGCCCAGGGGCCGAACACTGAAGCTTTCTTT
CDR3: CSAQGPNTEAFF

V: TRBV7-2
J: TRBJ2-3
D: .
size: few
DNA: TGTGCCAGCAGCAACGGGGGTGGGAGCACAGATACGCAGTATTTT
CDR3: CASSNGGGSTDTQYF

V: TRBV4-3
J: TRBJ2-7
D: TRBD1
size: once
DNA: TGCGCCAGCAGCCAATACAGGGGGCGCGTATACGAGCAGTACTTC
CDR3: CASSQYRGRVYEQYF

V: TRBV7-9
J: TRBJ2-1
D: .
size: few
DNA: TGTGCCAGCAGCAGTAGATATAGTGGGAGAAGTGAGCAGTTCTTC
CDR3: CASSSRYSGRSEQFF

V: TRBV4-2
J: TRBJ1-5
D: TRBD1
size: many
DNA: TGTGCCAGCAGCCCGGACAGGGGGACCCAGCCCCAGCATTTT
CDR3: CASSPDRGTQPQHF

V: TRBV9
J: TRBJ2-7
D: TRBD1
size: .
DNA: TGTGCCAGCAGCGGCCCCCCAGGGACAGGGCACTTCTACGAGCAGTACTTC
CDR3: CASSGPPGTGHFYEQYF

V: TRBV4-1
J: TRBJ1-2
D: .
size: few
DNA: TGCGCCAGCAGCCAAGAATTGCCTCCGGTCGACTATGGCTACACCTTC
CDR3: CASSQELPPVDYGYTF

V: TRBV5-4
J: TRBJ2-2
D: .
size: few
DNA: TGTGCCAGCAGCTTGGAATGGAACACCGGGGAGCTGTTTTTT
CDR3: CASSLEWNTGELFF

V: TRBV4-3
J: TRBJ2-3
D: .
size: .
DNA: TGCGCCAGCAGCCAAGATCAGGGTGGAGGCACAGATACGCAGTATTTT
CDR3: CASSQDQGGGTDTQYF

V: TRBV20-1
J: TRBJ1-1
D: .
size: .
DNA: TGCAGTGTCCGCGGGGCGCCGGGAGTTACCACTGAAGCTTTCTTT
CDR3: CSVRGAPGVTTEAFF

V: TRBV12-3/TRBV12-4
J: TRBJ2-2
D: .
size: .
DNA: TGTGCCAGCAGTTTTTCTCAAGTGGCCCGAACCTTAACCGGGGAGCTGTTTTTT
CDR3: CASSFSQVARTLTGELFF

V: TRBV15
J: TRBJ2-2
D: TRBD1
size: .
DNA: TGTGCCACCAGCAGCAGTTCAGGGGGCGCAAGGACCGGGGAGCTGTTTTTT
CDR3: CATSSSSGGARTGELFF